This T cell receptor (beta chain) was sequenced in a study of T cells after yellow fever vaccination. This clonotype was detected only a few times. Trimming removed 0 bases at V and 1 base at J, with 8 bases between. Germline CDR1 is SGHDT and CDR2 is YYEEEE. CDR3 size: 15 residues. TCRdb independently ran MiXCR on the 5' RACE reads; one entry per CDR3 protein. The sample yields more than 300,000 distinct CDR3 sequences, around 6.8% seen once. This clonotype originated in a man between 18 and 35 years old who received the YFV17D yellow fever vaccine. Sequenced here: PBMCs, sampled around 45 days after the first yellow fever vaccination. V is TRBV5-6 and J is TRBJ2-1; D unclear. CDR3 DNA: TGTGCCAGCAGCTTGGGGCATGTGTCCTACAATGAGCAGTTCTTC. The encoded protein is CASSLGHVSYNEQFF.